The 27 T cell receptor beta chains below come from one sample, sequenced in a study of blood T cell repertoires in COVID-19. Measured with immunoSEQ multiplex PCR; TCRdb has only the in-frame clones, and not every one. This sample yields around 180,000 clones, of which about four fifths are seen a single time; approximately 7% belongs to the top ten. Sequenced: peripheral blood. These receptors came from a man in his 70s with active or convalescent COVID-19.

This sequence joins TRBV6-5 and TRBJ1-2, with D unclear. Germline CDR1 and CDR2: MNHEY and SVGAGI. The CDR3 runs to 15 residues. Between the trimmed V and J ends, which lost 7 bases and 4 bases, there was a span of 19 bases. The CDR3 region is CASTEAPLYSYGYTF. CDR3 nucleotide sequence: TGTGCCAGCACAGAGGCCCCGCTTTATTCCTATGGCTACACCTTC.

The chain combines TRBV3-1 (or the pseudogene TRBV3-2) with TRBJ2-2, with 8 bases aligning to TRBD2. V lost 5 bases, J lost 0 bases, and 5 bases stayed unmatched. This CDR3 region has 16 residues. CDR1 and CDR2 from the germline V gene are LGHDT and YNNKEL (reference sequence). This CDR3 reads CASSFSGATNTGELFF. DNA for the CDR3: TGTGCCAGCAGCTTTAGCGGGGCGACGAACACCGGGGAGCTGTTTTTT.

The rearrangement joins TRBV2 to TRBJ1-2, with D perhaps TRBD1 (5 bases). Germline values: CDR1 SNHLY, CDR2 FYNNEI. This CDR3 is 14 amino acids long. V lost 4 bases to trimming and J lost 7 bases, with 16 bases between them. The chain's CDR3 is CASSGRELLSGYTF. DNA for the CDR3: TGTGCCAGCAGTGGCAGGGAATTGTTATCTGGCTACACCTTC.

This clone was counted a single time. The chain employs TRBV19 and TRBJ2-3, with D maybe TRBD2 (5 bases). This CDR3 is 11 amino acids long. In germline, CDR1 is LNHDA, CDR2 SQIVND (reference sequence). V lost 6 bases to trimming and J lost 8 bases, with 9 bases between them. Written as DNA, the CDR3 is TGTGCCAGTAGCCGGGAAGGTACGCAGTATTTT. It is translated as CASSREGTQYF.

J is TRBJ2-1 and V is TRBV6-4, with TRBD2 matching over 9 bases. V lost 8 bases, J lost 6 bases, and 11 bases stayed unmatched. The CDR3 is 15 amino acids. CDR1 is MRHNA and CDR2 is SNTAGT in the germline V gene. The DNA of the CDR3 is TGTGCCAGCTCCCTGATGGTAGCGGGAGTCAATGAGCAGTTCTTC. The encoded protein is CASSLMVAGVNEQFF.

V usage is TRBV4-1 and J usage is TRBJ2-4; the match to TRBD1 covers 8 bases. This CDR3 has 14 amino acids. V was pared by 3 bases and J by 7 bases, with 5 bases of the junction left unmatched. Germline lookup yields CDR1 MGHRA and CDR2 YSYEKL. The CDR3 is CASSHNRGENIQYF. The CDR3 region has the DNA TGCGCCAGCAGCCACAACAGGGGGGAGAACATTCAGTACTTC.

The J gene is TRBJ2-2, the V gene TRBV11-3; D is unclear. The CDR3 has 16 amino acids. Trimming removed 0 bases from V and 6 bases from J, with 14 bases in between. Per the germline V gene, CDR1 is SGHNT and CDR2 is YENEEA. The CDR3 DNA reads TGTGCCAGCAGCTTAGATCTTGAGATTAATCCCGGGGAGCTGTTTTTT. It is translated as CASSLDLEINPGELFF.

The rearrangement links TRBV5-1 to TRBJ2-1; 11 positions match TRBD2. Germline CDR1 reads SGHRS; CDR2 reads YFSETQ. The CDR3 spans 15 residues. The V gene end was trimmed by 3 bases and the J gene end by 6 bases; junction bases not matched to a gene: 5. The CDR3 region has the DNA TGCGCCAGCAGCTCTAGCGGGGGGCTTTTCAATGAGCAGTTCTTC. Residues: CASSSSGGLFNEQFF. The variable domain in full, completed from reference TRBV5-1 and TRBJ2-1, reads KAGVTQTPRYLIKTRGQQVTLSCSPISGHRSVSWYQQTPGQGLQFLFEYFSETQRNKGNFPGRFSGRQFSNSRSEMNVSTLELGDSALYLCASSSSGGLFNEQFFGPGTRLTVL.

The V gene is TRBV19, the J gene TRBJ2-3; 15 nucleotides align to TRBD2. V was clipped by 5 bases and J by 5 bases; unmatched bases: 8. The CDR3 is 17 residues long. The germline gives CDR1 LNHDA, CDR2 SQIVND (reference sequence). The CDR3 DNA follows: TGTGCCAGTAGTCCCGGTCGGACTAGCGGGGGGGAAGATACGCAGTATTTT. This gives the protein CASSPGRTSGGEDTQYF.

CDR3 amino acids: CASRGGNNWGTGELFF. The CDR3 DNA reads TGTGCCAGCAGAGGGGGAAACAACTGGGGCACCGGGGAGCTGTTTTTT. This chain joins TRBV27 and TRBJ2-2; a weak D match, TRBD1 (6 bases). CDR1 is MNHEY, CDR2 SMNVEV, per germline (reference sequence). V lost 6 bases and J lost 4, with 18 bases in between. The CDR3 length is 16 residues.

The rearrangement uses TRBV10-3 and TRBJ1-5; 8 bases agree with TRBD1. Germline V gene lookup returns CDR1 ENHRY and CDR2 SYGVKD. This CDR3 is built from 15 residues. The trim removed 10 bases at V and 3 bases at J, leaving 11 bases unmatched. This CDR3 reads CATLDREHNNQPQHF. In nucleotides, the CDR3 is TGTGCCACCCTGGACAGGGAACATAACAATCAGCCCCAGCATTTT.

The genes are TRBV6-1 and TRBJ2-1; TRBD2 aligns across 9 bases. The CDR3 totals 19 residues. With V trimmed by 2 bases and J by 0 bases, 11 bases remained unmatched. CDR1 is MNHNS and CDR2 is SASEGT in the germline V gene. This CDR3 reads CASSELFPLSGSSYNEQFF. The DNA of the CDR3 is TGTGCCAGCAGTGAACTCTTCCCCCTTAGCGGGAGCTCCTACAATGAGCAGTTCTTC.

The rearrangement links TRBV30 to TRBJ1-1; D is uncertain. The CDR3 has 12 residues. Per germline, CDR1 GTSNPN and CDR2 SVGIG (reference sequence). V was shortened by 1 base and J by 8 bases, with 11 bases between the two germline ends. The CDR3 is CAWSGTPVEAFF. The CDR3 DNA reads as TGTGCCTGGAGTGGGACTCCAGTCGAAGCTTTCTTT. Full variable domain (missing parts from reference TRBV30 and TRBJ1-1): SQTIHQWPATLVQPVGSPLSLECTVEGTSNPNLYWYRQAAGRGLQLLFYSVGIGQISSEVPQNLSASRPQDRQFILSSKKLLLSDSGFYLCAWSGTPVEAFFGQGTRLTVV.

The CDR3 spells CASSLGTEQNQPQHF. The CDR3 coding sequence is TGCGCCAGCAGCTTGGGGACAGAGCAAAATCAGCCCCAGCATTTT. This chain uses TRBV5-1 with TRBJ1-5, with D perhaps matching TRBD1 (6 bases). Between the trimmed V and J ends, which lost 0 bases and 4 bases, there was a span of 11 bases. CDR3 length: 15 amino acids. Germline V lookup: CDR1 SGHRS, CDR2 YFSETQ.

The chain is built from TRBV3-1 (or the pseudogene TRBV3-2) and TRBJ2-7; D possibly corresponds to TRBD1 (6 bases). V lost 6 bases, J lost 6 bases, and 15 bases lay in between. The germline gives CDR1 LGHDT, CDR2 YNNKEL (reference sequence). This CDR3 has 13 residues. CDR3 bases: TGTGCCAGCAGGTCTCGTACAGGGACCGAGCAGTACTTC. Its translation is CASRSRTGTEQYF.

This chain uses TRBV9 with TRBJ1-6; 8 bases map to TRBD1. The CDR3 consists of 16 residues. The trim removed 0 bases at V and 2 bases at J, leaving 1 base unmatched. The V gene's germline CDR1 is SGDLS and CDR2 YYNGEE. CDR3 loop: CASSVGGQAYNSPLHF. As DNA, the CDR3 is TGTGCCAGCAGCGTAGGGGGACAGGCCTATAATTCACCCCTCCACTTT.

This clone was picked up a small number of times. This sequence joins TRBV18 and TRBJ2-1; TRBD2 aligns across 8 bases. After removal of 1 base from V and 3 bases from J, the junction contained 8 bases not matched to a gene. The CDR3 has 17 residues. Germline-derived CDR1 and CDR2 are KGHSH and LQKENI. CDR3: CASSPQDIAGIYNEQFF. CDR3 bases: TGTGCCAGCTCACCACAAGATATAGCGGGAATCTACAATGAGCAGTTCTTC. The whole variable domain, remainder taken from reference TRBV18 and TRBJ2-1, is NAGVMQNPRHLVRRRGQEARLRCSPMKGHSHVYWYRQLPEEGLKFMVYLQKENIIDESGMPKERFSAEFPKEGPSILRIQQVVRGDSAAYFCASSPQDIAGIYNEQFFGPGTRLTVL.

The chain joins TRBV30 to TRBJ2-4; TRBD2 matches 12 bases. With 0 bases clipped from V and 1 base from J, the junction kept 10 bases outside the gene matches. CDR1 is GTSNPN and CDR2 is SVGIG in the germline V gene (reference sequence). CDR3 length: 19 residues. This CDR3 reads CAWSVSPTSGRWAKNIQYF. Here the CDR3 DNA reads TGTGCCTGGAGTGTATCCCCGACTAGCGGGAGATGGGCCAAAAACATTCAGTACTTC.

The gene calls are TRBV7-2 and TRBJ2-5, with TRBD2 identical over 7 bases. J lost 1 base, V lost 8 bases, and 10 bases had no gene match. Germline CDR1 SGHTA, CDR2 FQGNSA. The CDR3 is 15 amino acids. The CDR3 region has the DNA TGTGCCAGCGGTTTTACGGGGGGAGCCCAAGAGACCCAGTACTTC. It is translated as CASGFTGGAQETQYF.

The CDR3 DNA reads TGTGCCAGCTTCGACAGGTCCCCTAACTATGGCTACACCTTC. It translates to CASFDRSPNYGYTF. V and J are TRBV6-5 and TRBJ1-2; D is possibly TRBD1 (6 bases). CDR1 MNHEY and CDR2 SVGAGI come from the germline V gene. The CDR3 is 14 amino acids. Between the trimmed V and J ends, which lost 8 bases and 0 bases, there was a span of 13 bases.

This chain joins TRBV18 and TRBJ2-5; TRBD2 might be the D (6 bases). Per germline, CDR1 KGHSH and CDR2 LQKENI. The V and J ends lost 3 bases and 3 bases respectively, with 14 bases between them. The CDR3 has 15 amino acids. CDR3 DNA: TGTGCCAGCTCACCGAACCGGGACTCGAAAGAGACCCAGTACTTC. Translation: CASSPNRDSKETQYF.

The chain uses TRBV5-1 and TRBJ2-1; D gene uncertain. Trimming stripped 2 bases from V and 7 bases from J, with 7 bases between. CDR1 and CDR2 (germline): SGHRS, YFSETQ. CDR3 length: 12 amino acids. CDR3 DNA sequence: TGCGCCAGCAGCTTTCGAGGAAATGAGCAGTTCTTC. The encoded protein is CASSFRGNEQFF.

This clone is a singleton in its sample. This rearrangement joins TRBV5-1 to TRBJ2-7; TRBD1 might be the D (5 bases). V was clipped by 0 bases and J by 3 bases, with 10 bases between them. This CDR3 region has 14 residues. The V gene's germline CDR1 is SGHRS and CDR2 YFSETQ. For the CDR3, the DNA is TGCGCCAGCAGCTTGGGGGCAGGGAACTACGAGCAGTACTTC. Translating gives CASSLGAGNYEQYF.

The chain couples TRBV4-3 to TRBJ1-2; 8 nucleotides align to TRBD1. Germline values: CDR1 LGHNA, CDR2 YSLEER. The CDR3 extends over 13 amino acids. J gave up 7 bases and V 3 bases, and 4 bases lay outside the gene matches. The CDR3 bases are TGCGCCAGCAGCCAGACAGGGGCGAGTGGCTACACCTTC. Protein sequence: CASSQTGASGYTF.

The rearrangement uses TRBV27 and TRBJ2-2; no definite D call. Trimming pared 5 bases from V and 6 bases from J, leaving 10 bases between. CDR1 and CDR2 (germline): MNHEY, SMNVEV (reference sequence). The CDR3 loop spans 13 amino acids. The CDR3 sequence is CASSPNGPGELFF. The CDR3 DNA sequence: TGTGCCAGCAGTCCCAATGGGCCCGGGGAGCTGTTTTTT.

The rearrangement links TRBV30 to TRBJ1-1; D possibly corresponds to TRBD1 (6 bases). The CDR3 runs 13 residues. V shed 2 bases and J shed 2 bases, with 9 bases lying between them. Per the germline V gene, CDR1 is GTSNPN and CDR2 is SVGIG (reference sequence). The chain's CDR3 is CAWSRGHNTEAFF. CDR3 nucleotides: TGTGCCTGGAGTCGGGGACATAACACTGAAGCTTTCTTT.

The chain combines TRBV28 with TRBJ1-5, with D uncertain. Between the trimmed V and J ends, which lost 4 bases and 5 bases, there was a span of 6 bases. Germline CDR1 is MDHEN and CDR2 is SYDVKM. There are 12 residues in the CDR3. As DNA, the CDR3 is TGTGCCAGCAGTTCGTCCGATCAGCCCCAGCATTTT. It codes for CASSSSDQPQHF.